Listed here is a single T cell receptor (beta chain). Its antigen remains unidentified. This entry is derived from a study of T cells in Graves' hyperthyroidism and ophthalmopathy. Study results and limitations: Separation of ophthalmopathy from stable hyperthyroidism was achieved by a 13 V-J model. Appearing also in blood were most of the thyroid clonotypes expanded above 0.001.

TCR beta CDR3 region amplification was performed from RNA transcripts. During a first-round RT-PCR of the TCR CDR3, the HTBI primer set was used. TCRdb independently ran MiXCR on the multiplex PCR reads; one entry per CDR3 protein. The data contain around 660,000 distinct CDR3 sequences, 45% of them singletons. The CDR3 totals 14 residues. Germline values: CDR1 SGHVS, CDR2 FQNEAQ. Trimming cost V 3 bases and J 8 bases, with 13 bases left between them. The receptor was isolated from an adult man with Graves' disease, either hyperthyroidism or ophthalmopathy (not recorded which). The chain carries TRBV7-8 and TRBJ1-4, with D hard to call. Sample: peripheral blood or thyroid tissue (not recorded which). CDR3 sequence: CASSFGPAREKLFF. The CDR3 coding sequence is TGTGCCAGCAGCTTCGGCCCGGCTAGGGAAAAACTGTTTTTT.